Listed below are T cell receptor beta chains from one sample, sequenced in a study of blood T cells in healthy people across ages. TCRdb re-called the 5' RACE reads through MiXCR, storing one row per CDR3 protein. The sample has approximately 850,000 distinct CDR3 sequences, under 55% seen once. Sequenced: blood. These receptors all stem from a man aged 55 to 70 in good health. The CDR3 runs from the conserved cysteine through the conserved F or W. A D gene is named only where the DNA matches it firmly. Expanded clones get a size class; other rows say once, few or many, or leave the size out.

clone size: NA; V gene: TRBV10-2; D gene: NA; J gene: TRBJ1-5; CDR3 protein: CASSAEGNQPQHF; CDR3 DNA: TGCGCCAGCAGTGCGGAAGGGAATCAGCCCCAGCATTTT
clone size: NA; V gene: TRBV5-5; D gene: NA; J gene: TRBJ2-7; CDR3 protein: CASGRSGHPYEQYF; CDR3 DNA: TGTGCCAGCGGTAGATCGGGACACCCCTACGAGCAGTACTTC
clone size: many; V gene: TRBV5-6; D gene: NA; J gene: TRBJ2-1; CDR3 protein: CASSLEGASGKDEQFF; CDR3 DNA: TGTGCCAGCAGCTTGGAGGGGGCTAGCGGTAAAGATGAGCAGTTCTTC
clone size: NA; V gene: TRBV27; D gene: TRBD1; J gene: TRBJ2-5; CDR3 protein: CASSLGTGEETQYF; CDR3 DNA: TGTGCCAGCAGTTTGGGGACAGGGGAGGAGACCCAGTACTTC
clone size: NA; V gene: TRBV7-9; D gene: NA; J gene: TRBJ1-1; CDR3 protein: CASSGSGTTDQGYREAFF; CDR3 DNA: TGTGCCAGCAGCGGTAGCGGGACAACCGATCAGGGGTACCGTGAAGCTTTCTTT
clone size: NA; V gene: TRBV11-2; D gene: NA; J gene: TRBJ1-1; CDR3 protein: CASSSSDGNTEAFF; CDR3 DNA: TGTGCCAGCAGCTCATCAGACGGGAACACTGAAGCTTTCTTT
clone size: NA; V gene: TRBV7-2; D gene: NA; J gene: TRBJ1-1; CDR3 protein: CASSSGPLSTEAFF; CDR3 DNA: TGTGCCAGCAGCTCCGGACCGCTTAGCACTGAAGCTTTCTTT
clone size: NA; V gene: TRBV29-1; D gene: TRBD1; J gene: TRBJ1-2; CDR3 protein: CSVETGGGYTF; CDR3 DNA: TGCAGCGTTGAAACAGGGGGTGGCTACACCTTC
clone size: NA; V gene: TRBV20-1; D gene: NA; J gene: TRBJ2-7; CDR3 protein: CSARDAGRSFLSYEQYF; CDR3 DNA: TGCAGTGCTAGAGATGCGGGGAGGAGCTTCCTTTCCTACGAGCAGTACTTC
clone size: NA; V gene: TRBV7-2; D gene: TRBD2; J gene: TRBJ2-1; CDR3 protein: CASSLKLIAGGLGNEQFF; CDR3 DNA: TGTGCCAGCAGCTTAAAATTGATTGCGGGGGGGCTCGGCAATGAGCAGTTCTTC
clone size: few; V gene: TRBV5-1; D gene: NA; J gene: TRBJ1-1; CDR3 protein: CASSLYLNTEAFF; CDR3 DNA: TGCGCCAGCAGCTTGTACCTGAACACTGAAGCTTTCTTT
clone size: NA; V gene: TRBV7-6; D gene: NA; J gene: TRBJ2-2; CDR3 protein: CASSLVGRTNTGELFF; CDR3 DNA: TGTGCCAGCAGCTTAGTTGGGCGGACGAACACCGGGGAGCTGTTTTTT
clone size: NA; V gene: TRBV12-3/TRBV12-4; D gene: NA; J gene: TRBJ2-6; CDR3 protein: CTSSPGSGAGANVLTF; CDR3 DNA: TGTACCAGCAGTCCCGGCTCGGGGGCCGGGGCCAACGTCCTGACTTTC
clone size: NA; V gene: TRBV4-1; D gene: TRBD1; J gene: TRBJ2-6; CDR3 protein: CASSSRGTDRSGANVLTF; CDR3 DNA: TGCGCCAGCAGCTCCAGGGGGACAGACAGATCTGGGGCCAACGTCCTGACTTTC
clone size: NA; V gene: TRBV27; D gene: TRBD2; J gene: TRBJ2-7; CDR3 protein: CASSPGTIPYEQYF; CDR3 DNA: TGTGCCAGCAGTCCCGGGACTATCCCCTACGAGCAGTACTTC
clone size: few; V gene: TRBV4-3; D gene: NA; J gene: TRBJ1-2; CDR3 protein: CASSQAGAEGNYGYTF; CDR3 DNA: TGCGCCAGCAGCCAGGCCGGGGCCGAGGGGAACTATGGCTACACCTTC
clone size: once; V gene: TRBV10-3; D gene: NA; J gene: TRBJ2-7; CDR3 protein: CAIRPPGAYEQYF; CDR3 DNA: TGTGCCATCAGACCTCCGGGGGCCTACGAGCAGTACTTC
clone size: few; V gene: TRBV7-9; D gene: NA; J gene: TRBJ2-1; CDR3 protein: CASSLALFGQSSYNEQFF; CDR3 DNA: TGTGCCAGCAGCTTAGCCCTGTTTGGACAGAGCTCCTACAATGAGCAGTTCTTC
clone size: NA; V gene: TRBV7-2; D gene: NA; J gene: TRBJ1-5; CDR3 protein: CASSLGENSNQPQHF; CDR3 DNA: TGTGCCAGCAGCTTAGGGGAAAATAGCAATCAGCCCCAGCATTTT
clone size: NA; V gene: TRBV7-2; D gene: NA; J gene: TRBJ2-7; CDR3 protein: CASSLMTHEQYF; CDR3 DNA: TGTGCCAGCAGCTTAATGACCCACGAGCAGTACTTC
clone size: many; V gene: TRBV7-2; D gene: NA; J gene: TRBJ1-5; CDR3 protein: CASSPGEYSNQPQHF; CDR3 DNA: TGTGCCAGCAGCCCAGGAGAATATAGCAATCAGCCCCAGCATTTT
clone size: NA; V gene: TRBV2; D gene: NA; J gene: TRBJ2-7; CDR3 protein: CASKKSLGTSYEQYF; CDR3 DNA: TGTGCCAGCAAAAAAAGTCTGGGGACCTCCTACGAGCAGTACTTC
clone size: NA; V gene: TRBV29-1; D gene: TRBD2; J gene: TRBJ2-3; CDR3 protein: CSVVGLAGGHLDTQYF; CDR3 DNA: TGCAGCGTTGTGGGACTAGCGGGGGGGCACTTAGATACGCAGTATTTT
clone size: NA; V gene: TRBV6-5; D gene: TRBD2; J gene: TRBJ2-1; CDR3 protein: CASSYRRDGGNEQFF; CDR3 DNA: TGTGCCAGCAGTTACCGGAGGGACGGGGGGAATGAGCAGTTCTTC
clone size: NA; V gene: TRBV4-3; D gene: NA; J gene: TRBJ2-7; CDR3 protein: CASSHSRETKYF; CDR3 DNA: TGCGCCAGCAGCCACTCTCGAGAGACCAAGTACTTC
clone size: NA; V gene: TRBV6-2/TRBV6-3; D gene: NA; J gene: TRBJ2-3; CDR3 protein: CASSPYGSTDTQYF; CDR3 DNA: TGTGCCAGCTCCCCCTACGGTTCAACAGATACGCAGTATTTT
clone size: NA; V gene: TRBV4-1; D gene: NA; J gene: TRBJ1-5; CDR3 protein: CASSQTLVDQPQHF; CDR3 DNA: TGCGCCAGCAGCCAGACCTTAGTGGATCAGCCCCAGCATTTT
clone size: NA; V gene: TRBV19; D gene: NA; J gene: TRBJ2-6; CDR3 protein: CASEKTGANVLTF; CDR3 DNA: TGTGCCAGCGAGAAGACCGGGGCCAACGTCCTGACTTTC
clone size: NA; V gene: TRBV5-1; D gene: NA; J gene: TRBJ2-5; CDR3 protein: CASSLGDLRGNEQYF; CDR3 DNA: TGCGCCAGCAGCTTGGGAGACCTCAGGGGTAATGAGCAGTACTTC
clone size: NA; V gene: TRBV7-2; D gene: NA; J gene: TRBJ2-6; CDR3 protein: CASSATGLDSGANVLTF; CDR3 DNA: TGTGCCAGCAGCGCGACAGGTCTAGACTCTGGGGCCAACGTCCTGACTTTC
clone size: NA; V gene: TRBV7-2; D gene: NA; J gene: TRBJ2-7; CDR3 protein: CASRENQGGVYEQYF; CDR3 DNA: TGTGCCAGCAGAGAAAACCAGGGGGGCGTCTACGAGCAGTACTTC
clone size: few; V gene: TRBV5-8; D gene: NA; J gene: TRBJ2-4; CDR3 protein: CASSLSSEGNIQYF; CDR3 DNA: TGTGCCAGCAGCTTGAGTTCCGAGGGGAACATTCAGTACTTC
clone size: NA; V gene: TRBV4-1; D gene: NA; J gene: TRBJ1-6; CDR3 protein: CASSQEPGPNSPLHF; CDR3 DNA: TGCGCCAGCAGCCAAGAGCCAGGGCCTAATTCACCCCTCCACTTT
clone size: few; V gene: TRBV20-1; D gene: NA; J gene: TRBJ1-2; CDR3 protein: CSARDLAGLNYGYTF; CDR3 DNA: TGCAGTGCTAGAGATCTGGCTGGGTTGAACTATGGCTACACCTTC
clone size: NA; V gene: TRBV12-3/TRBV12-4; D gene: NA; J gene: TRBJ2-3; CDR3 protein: CTSTNLGHSTDAQYF; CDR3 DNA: TGTACCAGCACCAACCTGGGACATAGCACAGATGCGCAGTATTTT
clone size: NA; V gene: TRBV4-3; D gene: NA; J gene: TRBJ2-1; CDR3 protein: CASSQDQTTGQFF; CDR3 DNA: TGCGCCAGCAGCCAAGATCAGACGACCGGGCAGTTCTTC
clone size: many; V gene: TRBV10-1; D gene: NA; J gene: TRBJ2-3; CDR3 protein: CASNEGTTDTQYF; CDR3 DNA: TGCGCCAGCAATGAGGGGACCACAGATACGCAGTATTTT
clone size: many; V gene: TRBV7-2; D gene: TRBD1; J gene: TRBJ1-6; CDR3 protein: CASSLGPGQGTPLHF; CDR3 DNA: TGTGCCAGCAGCTTGGGCCCGGGACAGGGGACACCCCTCCACTTT
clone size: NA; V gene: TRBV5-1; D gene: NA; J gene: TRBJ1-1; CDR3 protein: CASSPKWDAGGTEAFF; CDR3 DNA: TGCGCCAGCAGCCCCAAATGGGACGCCGGTGGGACTGAAGCTTTCTTT
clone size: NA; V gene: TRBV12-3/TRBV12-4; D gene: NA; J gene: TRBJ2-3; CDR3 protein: CASSPAAFRDTQYF; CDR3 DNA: TGTGCCAGCTCCCCGGCGGCCTTTAGAGATACGCAGTATTTT
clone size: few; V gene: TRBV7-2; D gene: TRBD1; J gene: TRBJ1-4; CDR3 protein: CASSEYQGAAEKLFF; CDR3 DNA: TGTGCCAGCAGCGAATACCAGGGGGCGGCTGAAAAACTGTTTTTT
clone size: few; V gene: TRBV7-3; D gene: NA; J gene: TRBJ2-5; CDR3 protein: CASSRSSDFQETQYF; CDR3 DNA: TGTGCCAGCAGCCGCTCGTCGGACTTCCAAGAGACCCAGTACTTC
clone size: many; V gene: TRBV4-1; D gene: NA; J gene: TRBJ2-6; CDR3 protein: CASSQPTISGANVLTF; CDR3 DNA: TGCGCCAGCAGCCAACCCACTATCTCTGGGGCCAACGTCCTGACTTTC
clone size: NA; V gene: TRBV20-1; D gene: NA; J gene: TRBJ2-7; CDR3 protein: CSARNAYEQYF; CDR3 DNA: TGCAGTGCTAGGAACGCCTACGAGCAGTACTTC
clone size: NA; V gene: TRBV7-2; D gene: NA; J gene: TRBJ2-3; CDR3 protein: CASSASARDTQYF; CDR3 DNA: TGTGCCAGCAGCGCCTCAGCCCGGGATACGCAGTATTTT
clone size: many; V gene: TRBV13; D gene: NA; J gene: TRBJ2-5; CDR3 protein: CASSSTNREETQYF; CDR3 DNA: TGTGCCAGCAGCTCGACCAATCGTGAAGAGACCCAGTACTTC
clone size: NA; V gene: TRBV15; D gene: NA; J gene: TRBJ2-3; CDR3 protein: CATGRMVGGTDTQYF; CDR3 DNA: TGTGCCACCGGCAGAATGGTAGGAGGCACAGATACGCAGTATTTT
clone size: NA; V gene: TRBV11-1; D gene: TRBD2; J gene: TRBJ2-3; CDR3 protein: CASSSDGLAGGRRRGYTDTQYF; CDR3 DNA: TGTGCCAGCAGCTCAGACGGGCTAGCGGGGGGGCGCCGACGGGGGTACACAGATACGCAGTATTTT